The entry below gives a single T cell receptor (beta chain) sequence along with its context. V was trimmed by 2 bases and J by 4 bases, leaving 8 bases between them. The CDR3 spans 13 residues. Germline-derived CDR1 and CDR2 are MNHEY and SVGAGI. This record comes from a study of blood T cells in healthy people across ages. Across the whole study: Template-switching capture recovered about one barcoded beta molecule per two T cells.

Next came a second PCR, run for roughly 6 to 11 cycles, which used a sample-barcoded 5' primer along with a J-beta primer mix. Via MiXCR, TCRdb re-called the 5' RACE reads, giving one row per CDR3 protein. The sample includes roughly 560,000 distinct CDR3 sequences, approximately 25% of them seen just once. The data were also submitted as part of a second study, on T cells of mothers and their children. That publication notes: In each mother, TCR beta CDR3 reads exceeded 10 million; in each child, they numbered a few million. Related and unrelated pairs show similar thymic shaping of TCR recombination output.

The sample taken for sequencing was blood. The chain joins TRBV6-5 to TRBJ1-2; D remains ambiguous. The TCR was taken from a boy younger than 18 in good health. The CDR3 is CASSYPRGYGYTF. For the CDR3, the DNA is TGTGCCAGCAGTTACCCTCGGGGCTATGGCTACACCTTC.